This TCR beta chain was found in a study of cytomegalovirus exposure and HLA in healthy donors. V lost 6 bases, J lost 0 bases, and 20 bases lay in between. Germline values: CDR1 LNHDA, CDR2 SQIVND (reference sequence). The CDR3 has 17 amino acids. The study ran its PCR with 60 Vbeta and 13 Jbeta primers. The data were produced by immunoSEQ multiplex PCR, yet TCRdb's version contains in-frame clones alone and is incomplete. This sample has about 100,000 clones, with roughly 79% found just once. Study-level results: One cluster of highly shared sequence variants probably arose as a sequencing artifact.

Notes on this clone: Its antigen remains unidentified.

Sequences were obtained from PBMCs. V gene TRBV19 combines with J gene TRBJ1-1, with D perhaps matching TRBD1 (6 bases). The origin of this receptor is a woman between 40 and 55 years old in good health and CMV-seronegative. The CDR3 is CASSPWGRGSVNTEAFF. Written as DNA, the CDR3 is TGTGCCAGTAGCCCTTGGGGGCGGGGGTCGGTGAACACTGAAGCTTTCTTT.